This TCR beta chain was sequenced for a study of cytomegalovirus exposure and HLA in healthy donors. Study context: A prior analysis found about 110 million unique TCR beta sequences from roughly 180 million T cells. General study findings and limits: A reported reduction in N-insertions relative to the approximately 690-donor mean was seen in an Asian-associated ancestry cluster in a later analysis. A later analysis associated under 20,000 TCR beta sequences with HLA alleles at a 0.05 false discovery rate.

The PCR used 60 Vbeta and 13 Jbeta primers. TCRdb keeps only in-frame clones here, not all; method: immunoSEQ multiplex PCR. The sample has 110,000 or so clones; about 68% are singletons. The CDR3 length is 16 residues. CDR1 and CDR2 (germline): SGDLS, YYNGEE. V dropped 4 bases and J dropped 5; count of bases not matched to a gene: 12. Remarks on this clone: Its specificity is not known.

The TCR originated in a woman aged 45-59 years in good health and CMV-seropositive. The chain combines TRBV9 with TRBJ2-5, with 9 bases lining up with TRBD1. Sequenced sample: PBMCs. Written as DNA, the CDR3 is TGTGCCAGCAGCCCTACATTGGGACAGGGTGGCGAGACCCAGTACTTC. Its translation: CASSPTLGQGGETQYF.